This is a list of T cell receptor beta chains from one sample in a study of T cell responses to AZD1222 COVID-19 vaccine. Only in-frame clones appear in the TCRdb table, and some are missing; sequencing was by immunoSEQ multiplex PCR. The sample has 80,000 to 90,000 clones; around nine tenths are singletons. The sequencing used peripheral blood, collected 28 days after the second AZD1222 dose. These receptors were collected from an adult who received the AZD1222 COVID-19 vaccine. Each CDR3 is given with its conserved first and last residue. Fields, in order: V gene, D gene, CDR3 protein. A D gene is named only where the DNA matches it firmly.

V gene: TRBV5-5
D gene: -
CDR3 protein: CASSRGTLPNTEAFF

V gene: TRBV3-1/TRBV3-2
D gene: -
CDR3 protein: CASRRQGMPYNEQFF

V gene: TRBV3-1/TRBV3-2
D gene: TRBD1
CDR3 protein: CASSPTGADTQYF

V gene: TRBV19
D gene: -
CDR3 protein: CASSPFLRGIGETQYF

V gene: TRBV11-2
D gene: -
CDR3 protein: CASATSSSYNEQFF

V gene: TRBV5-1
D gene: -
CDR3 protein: CASSLGQANNEQFF

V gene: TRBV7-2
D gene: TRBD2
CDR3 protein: CASSLDPRTSGYSYNEQFF

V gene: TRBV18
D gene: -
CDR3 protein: CASSPGQVETQYF

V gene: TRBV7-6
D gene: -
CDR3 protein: CASSLNNARHEKLFF

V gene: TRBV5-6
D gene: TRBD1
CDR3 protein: CASSWTGDPIYEQYF

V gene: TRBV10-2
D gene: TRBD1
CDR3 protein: CASSESDRGTGELFF

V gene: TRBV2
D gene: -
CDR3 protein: CASSPRGAGVAGEQFF

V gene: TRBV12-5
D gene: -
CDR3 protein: CASGITALEAFF

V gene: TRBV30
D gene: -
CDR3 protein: CAWDRGGYTF

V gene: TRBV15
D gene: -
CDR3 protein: CATSRVREGNTIYF

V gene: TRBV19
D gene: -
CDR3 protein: CASSIAGNYGYTF

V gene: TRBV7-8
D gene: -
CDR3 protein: CASSRGGTGNTEAFF

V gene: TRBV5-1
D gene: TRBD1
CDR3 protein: CASSLGQGLGQPQHF

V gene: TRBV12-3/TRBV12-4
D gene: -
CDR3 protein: CASSWGLGSPLHF

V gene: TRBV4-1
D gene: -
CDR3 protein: CASSPPTNTEAFF

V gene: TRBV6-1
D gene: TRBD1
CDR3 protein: CASSDAGTGGDYGYTF

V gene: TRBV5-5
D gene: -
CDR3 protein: CASSLLAAGEKLFF

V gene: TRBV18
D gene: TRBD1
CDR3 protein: CASSPTRSGQEGNQPQHF

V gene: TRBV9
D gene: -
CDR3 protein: CASSRSAGYFSEQYF

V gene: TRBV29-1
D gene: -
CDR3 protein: CSVDGGYYGYTF

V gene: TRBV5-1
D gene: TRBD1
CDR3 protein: CASSGDRVYNEQFF

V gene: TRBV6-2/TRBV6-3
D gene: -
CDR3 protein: CASSYSYGAHTEAFF

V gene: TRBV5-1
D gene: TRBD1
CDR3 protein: CASSVNRGNTIYF

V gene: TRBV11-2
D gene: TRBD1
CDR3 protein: CASSLDSGQAGQETQYF

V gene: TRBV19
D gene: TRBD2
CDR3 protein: CASSTSGGYNEQFF

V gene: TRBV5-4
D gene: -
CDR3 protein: CASSPDRWSEKLFF

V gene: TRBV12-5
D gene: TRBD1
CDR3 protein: CASALGGIVFSNQPQHF

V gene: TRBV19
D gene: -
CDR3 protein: CASSIVSRAGYTF

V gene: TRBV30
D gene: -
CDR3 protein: CAWSVRGNQPQHF

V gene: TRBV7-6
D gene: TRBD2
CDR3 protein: CASSHVAGGGNQETQYF

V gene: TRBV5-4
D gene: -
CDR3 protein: CASSLALGGGHNEQFF

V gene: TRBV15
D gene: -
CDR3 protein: CATSRAGVSGYTF

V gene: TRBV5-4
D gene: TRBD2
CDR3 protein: CASSPTGGLETQYF

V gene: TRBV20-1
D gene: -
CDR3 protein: CSASPSSNEQFF

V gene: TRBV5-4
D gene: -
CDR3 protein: CASSLRQTSTDTQYF

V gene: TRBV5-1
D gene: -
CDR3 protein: CASKGGDRNTEAFF

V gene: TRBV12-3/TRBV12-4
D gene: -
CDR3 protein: CASSVGDTQYF

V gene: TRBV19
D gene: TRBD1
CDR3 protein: CASSSQGANSNQPQHF

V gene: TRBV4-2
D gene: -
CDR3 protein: CASSQDGQEGDTQYF

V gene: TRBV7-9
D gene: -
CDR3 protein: CASSGVTGSENIQYF

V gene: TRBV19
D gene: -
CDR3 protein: CASNIGGAGTGELFF

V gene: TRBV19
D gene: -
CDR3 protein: CASSIWPDYMNTEAFF

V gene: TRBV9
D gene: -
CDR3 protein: CASSDGTALSGNTIYF

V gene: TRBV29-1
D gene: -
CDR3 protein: CSVPLAGPDTQYF

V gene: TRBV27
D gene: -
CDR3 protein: CASSPIGQSYEQYF

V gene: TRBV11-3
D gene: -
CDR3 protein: CASSLSDGAYEQYF

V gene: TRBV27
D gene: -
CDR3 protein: CASKRTGSDGYTF

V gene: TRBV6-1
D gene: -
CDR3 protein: CASSEIGSSNPGELFF

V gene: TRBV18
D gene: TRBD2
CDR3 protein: CASSPRLAGDTGELFF

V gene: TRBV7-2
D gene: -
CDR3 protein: CASSGQSSSGNTIYF

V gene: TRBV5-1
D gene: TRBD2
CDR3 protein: CASSLLAGSTDTQYF